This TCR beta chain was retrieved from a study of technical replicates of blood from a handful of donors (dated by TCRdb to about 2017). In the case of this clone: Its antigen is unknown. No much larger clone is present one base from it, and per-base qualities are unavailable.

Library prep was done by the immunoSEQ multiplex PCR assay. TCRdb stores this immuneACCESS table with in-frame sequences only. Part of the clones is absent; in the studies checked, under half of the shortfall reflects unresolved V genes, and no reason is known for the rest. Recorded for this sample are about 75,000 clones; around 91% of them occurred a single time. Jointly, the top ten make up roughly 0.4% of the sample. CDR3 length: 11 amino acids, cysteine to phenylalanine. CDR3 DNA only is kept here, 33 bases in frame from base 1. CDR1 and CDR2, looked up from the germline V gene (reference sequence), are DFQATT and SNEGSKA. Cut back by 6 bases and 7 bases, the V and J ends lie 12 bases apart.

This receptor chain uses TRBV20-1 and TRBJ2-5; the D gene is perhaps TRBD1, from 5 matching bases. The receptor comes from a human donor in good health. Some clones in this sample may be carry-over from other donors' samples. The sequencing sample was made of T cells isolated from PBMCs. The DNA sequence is TGCAGTGCCCCTAAGGGGATGACCCAGTACTTC. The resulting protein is CSAPKGMTQYF.